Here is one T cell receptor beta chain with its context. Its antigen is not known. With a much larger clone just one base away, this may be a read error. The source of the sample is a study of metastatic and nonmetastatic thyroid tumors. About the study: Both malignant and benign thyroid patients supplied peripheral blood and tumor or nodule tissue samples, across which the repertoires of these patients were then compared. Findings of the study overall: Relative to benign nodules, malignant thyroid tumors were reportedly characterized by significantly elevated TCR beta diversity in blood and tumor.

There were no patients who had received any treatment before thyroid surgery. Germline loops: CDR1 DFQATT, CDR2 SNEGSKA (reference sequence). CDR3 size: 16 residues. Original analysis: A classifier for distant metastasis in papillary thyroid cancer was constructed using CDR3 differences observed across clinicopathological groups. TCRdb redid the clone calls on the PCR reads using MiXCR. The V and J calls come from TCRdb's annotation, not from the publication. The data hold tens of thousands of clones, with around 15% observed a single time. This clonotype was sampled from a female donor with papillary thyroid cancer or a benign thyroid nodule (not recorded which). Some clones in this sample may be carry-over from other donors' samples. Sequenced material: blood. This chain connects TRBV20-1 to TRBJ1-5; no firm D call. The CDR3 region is CSASLPETYSNHPQHF. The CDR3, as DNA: TGCAGTGCCTCCCTTCCGGAGACATATAGCAATCATCCCCAGCATTTT.